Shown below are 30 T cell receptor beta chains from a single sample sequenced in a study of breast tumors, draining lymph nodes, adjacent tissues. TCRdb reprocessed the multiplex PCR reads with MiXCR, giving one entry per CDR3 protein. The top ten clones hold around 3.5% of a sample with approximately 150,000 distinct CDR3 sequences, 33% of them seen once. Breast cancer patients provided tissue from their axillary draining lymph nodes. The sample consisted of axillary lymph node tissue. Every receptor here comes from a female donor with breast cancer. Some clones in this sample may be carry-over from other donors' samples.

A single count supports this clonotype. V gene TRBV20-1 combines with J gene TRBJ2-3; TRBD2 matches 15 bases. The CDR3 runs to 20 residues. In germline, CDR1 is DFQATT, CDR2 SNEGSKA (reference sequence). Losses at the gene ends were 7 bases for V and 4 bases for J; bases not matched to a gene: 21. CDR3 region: CSVPVGRTSGGAVRADTQYF. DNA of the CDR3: TGCAGTGTCCCGGTGGGACGGACTAGCGGGGGGGCCGTTCGGGCAGATACGCAGTATTTT.

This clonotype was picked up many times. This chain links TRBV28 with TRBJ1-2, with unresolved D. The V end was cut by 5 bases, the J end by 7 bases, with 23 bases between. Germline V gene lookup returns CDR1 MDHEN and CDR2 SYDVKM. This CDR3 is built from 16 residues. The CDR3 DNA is TGTGCCAGCAGTGCGAGCGGGCCTAGGGTACGAAGTGGCTACACCTTC. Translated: CASSASGPRVRSGYTF.

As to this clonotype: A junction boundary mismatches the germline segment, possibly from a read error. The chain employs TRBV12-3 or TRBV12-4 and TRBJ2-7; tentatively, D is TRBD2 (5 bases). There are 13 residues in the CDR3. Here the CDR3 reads CTSSLASENEQYF. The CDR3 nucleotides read TGTACCAGCAGTTTAGCGTCCGAAAACGAGCAGTACTTC.

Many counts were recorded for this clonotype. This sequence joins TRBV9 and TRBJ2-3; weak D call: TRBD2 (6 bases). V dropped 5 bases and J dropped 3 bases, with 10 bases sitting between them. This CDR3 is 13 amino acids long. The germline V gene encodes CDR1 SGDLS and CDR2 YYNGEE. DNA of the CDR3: TGTGCCAGCAGGGGGGGAGGAACAGATACGCAGTATTTT. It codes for CASRGGGTDTQYF.

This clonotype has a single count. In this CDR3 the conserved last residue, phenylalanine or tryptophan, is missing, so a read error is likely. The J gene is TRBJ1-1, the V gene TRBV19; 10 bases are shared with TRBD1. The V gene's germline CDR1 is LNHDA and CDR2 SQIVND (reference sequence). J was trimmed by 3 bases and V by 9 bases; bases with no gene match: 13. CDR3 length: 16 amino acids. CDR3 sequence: CASQNLIGTGDTEAFS. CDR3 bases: TGTGCCAGCCAGAACTTGATCGGGACAGGGGACACTGAAGCTTTCTCT.

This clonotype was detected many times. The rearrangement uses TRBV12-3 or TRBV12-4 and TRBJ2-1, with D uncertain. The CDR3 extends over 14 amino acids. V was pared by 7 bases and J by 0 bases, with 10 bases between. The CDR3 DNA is TGTGCCAGCACACCAACGAGCTCCTACAATGAGCAGTTCTTC. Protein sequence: CASTPTSSYNEQFF.

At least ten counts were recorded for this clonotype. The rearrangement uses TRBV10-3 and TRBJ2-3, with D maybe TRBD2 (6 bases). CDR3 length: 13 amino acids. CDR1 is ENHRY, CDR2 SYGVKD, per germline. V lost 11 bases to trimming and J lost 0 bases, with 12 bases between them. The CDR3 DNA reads TGTGCCCCAGTAGGGAGGAGCACAGATACGCAGTATTTT. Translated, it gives CAPVGRSTDTQYF.

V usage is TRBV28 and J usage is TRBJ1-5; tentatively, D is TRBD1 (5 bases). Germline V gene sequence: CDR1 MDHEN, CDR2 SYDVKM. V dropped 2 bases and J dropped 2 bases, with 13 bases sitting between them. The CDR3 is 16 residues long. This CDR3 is CASSLVKSRGNQPQHF. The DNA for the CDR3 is TGTGCCAGCAGTTTAGTGAAGAGCAGGGGCAATCAGCCCCAGCATTTT.

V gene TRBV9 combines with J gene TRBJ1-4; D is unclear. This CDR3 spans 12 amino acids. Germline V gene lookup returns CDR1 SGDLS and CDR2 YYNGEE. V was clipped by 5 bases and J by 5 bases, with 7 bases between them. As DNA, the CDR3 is TGTGCCAGCAGTAGCGGGAATGAAAAACTGTTTTTT. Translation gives CASSSGNEKLFF.

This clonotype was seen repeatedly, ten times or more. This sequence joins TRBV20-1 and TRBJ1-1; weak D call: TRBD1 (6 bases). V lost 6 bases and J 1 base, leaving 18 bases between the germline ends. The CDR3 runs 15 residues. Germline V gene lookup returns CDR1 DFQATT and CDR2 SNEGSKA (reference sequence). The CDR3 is CSAQPGHLTNTEAFF. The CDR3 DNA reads TGCAGTGCCCAACCGGGACACCTAACGAACACTGAAGCTTTCTTT.

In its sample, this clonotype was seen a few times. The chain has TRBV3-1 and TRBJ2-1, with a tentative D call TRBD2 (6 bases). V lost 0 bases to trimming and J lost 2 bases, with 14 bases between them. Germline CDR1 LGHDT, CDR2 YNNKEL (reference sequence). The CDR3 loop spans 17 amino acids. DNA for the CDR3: TGTGCCAGCAGCCAAGAACCCCCCGGGGAGGCCTACAATGAGCAGTTCTTC. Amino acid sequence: CASSQEPPGEAYNEQFF.

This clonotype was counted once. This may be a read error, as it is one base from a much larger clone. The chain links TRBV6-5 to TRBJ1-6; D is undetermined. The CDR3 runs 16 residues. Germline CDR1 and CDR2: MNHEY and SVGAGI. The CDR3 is CASSHSGSSYNSPLHF. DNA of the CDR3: TGTGCCAGCAGTCACTCCGGGAGCTCCTATAATTCACCCCTCCACTTT.

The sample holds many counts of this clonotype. CDR3 bases: TGTGCCAGCAGCTTGGTAGTGGGGGAGCAGTTCTTC. This gives the protein CASSLVVGEQFF. The rearrangement links TRBV5-6 to TRBJ2-1; D not certain. V lost 0 bases to trimming and J lost 10 bases, with 8 bases between them. CDR3 size: 12 residues. The V gene's germline CDR1 is SGHDT and CDR2 YYEEEE.

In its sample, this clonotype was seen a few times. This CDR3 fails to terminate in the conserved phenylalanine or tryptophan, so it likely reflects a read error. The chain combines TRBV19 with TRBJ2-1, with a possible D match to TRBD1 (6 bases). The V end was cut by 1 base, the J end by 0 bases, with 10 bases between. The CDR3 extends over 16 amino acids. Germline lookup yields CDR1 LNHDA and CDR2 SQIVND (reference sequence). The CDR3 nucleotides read TGTGCCAGTAGTATAGTCTCGGACAGCTCCTACAATGAGCAGTTCTCC. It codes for CASSIVSDSSYNEQFS.

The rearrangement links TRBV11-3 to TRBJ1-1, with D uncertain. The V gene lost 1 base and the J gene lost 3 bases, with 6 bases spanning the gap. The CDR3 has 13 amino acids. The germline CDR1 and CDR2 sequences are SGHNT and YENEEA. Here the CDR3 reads CASSLGGDTEAFF. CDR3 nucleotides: TGTGCCAGCAGCTTAGGAGGAGACACTGAAGCTTTCTTT.

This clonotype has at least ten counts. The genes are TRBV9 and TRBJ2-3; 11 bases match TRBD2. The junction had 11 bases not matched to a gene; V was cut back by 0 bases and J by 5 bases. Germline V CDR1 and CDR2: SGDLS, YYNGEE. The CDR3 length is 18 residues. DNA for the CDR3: TGTGCCAGCAGCGTAGGGCTAGCGGGGGGCCTGGGAGGAGATACGCAGTATTTT. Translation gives CASSVGLAGGLGGDTQYF.

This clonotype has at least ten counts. The CDR3 sequence: CASSRQTGGIVYEQYF. The CDR3 DNA reads TGTGCCAGCTCACGCCAAACAGGGGGAATCGTATACGAGCAGTACTTC. The V gene is TRBV18, the J gene TRBJ2-7, with 8 nucleotides matching TRBD1. Per the germline V gene, CDR1 is KGHSH and CDR2 is LQKENI. The CDR3 is 16 amino acids. V was clipped by 4 bases and J by 4 bases; unmatched bases: 12. Full variable domain (outside the CDR3, taken from reference TRBV18 and TRBJ2-7): NAGVMQNPRHLVRRRGQEARLRCSPMKGHSHVYWYRQLPEEGLKFMVYLQKENIIDESGMPKERFSAEFPKEGPSILRIQQVVRGDSAAYFCASSRQTGGIVYEQYFGPGTRLTVT.

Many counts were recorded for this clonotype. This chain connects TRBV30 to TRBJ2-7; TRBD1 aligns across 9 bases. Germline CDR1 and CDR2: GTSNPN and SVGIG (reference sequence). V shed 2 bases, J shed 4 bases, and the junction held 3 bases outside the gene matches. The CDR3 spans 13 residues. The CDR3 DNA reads TGTGCCTGGAGTTGGACAGGGGAATACGAGCAGTACTTC. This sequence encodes CAWSWTGEYEQYF.

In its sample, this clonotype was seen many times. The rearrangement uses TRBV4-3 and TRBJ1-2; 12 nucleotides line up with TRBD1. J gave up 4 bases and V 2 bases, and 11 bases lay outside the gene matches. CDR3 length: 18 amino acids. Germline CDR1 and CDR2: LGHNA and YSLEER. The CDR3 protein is CASSQSGQGAANIYGYTF. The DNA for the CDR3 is TGCGCCAGCAGCCAATCGGGACAGGGGGCCGCAAATATCTATGGCTACACCTTC.

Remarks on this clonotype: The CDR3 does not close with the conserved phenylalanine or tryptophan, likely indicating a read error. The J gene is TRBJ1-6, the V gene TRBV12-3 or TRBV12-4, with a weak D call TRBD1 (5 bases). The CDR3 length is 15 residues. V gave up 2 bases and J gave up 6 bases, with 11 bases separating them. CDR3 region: CASSLWPGGNSPLHS. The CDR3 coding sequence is TGTGCCAGCAGTTTATGGCCGGGGGGTAATTCACCCCTCCACTCT.

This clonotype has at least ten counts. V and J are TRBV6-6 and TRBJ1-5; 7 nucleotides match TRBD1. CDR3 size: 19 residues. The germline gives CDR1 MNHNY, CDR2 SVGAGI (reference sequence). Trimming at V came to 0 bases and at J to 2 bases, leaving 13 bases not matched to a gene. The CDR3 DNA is TGTGCCAGCAGTTACTCGACGGACAGGTGGGGATCTGGCAATCAGCCCCAGCATTTT. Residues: CASSYSTDRWGSGNQPQHF.

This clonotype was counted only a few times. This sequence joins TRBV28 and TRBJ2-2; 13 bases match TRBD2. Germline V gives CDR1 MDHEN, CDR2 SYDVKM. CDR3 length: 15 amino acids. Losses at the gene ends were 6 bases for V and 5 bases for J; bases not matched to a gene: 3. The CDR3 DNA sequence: TGTGCCAGCAGACCGACTAGCGGGGGGACCGGGGAGCTGTTTTTT. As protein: CASRPTSGGTGELFF.

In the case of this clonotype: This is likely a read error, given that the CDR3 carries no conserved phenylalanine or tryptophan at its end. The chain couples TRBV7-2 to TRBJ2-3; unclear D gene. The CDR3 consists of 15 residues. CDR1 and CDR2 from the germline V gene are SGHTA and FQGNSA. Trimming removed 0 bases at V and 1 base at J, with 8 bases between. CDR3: CASSLAGGRTDTQYY. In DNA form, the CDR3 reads TGTGCCAGCAGCTTAGCGGGTGGACGCACAGATACGCAGTATTAT.

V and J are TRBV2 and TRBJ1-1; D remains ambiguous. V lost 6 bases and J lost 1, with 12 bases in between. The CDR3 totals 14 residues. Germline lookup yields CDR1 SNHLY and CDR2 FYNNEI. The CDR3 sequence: CASRRRQENTEAFF. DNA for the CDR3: TGTGCCAGCAGACGCCGGCAGGAGAACACTGAAGCTTTCTTT.

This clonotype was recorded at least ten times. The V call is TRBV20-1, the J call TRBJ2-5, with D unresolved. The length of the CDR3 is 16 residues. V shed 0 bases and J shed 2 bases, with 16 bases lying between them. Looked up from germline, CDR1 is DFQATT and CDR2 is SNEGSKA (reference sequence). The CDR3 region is CSARDPGQVGQETQYF. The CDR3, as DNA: TGCAGTGCTAGAGATCCCGGGCAGGTGGGGCAAGAGACCCAGTACTTC.

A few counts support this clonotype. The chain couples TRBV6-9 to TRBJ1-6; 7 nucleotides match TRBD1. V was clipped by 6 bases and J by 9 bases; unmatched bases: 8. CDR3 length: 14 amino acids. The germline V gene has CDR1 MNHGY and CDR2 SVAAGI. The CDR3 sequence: CASRQTGVSSPLHF. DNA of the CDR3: TGTGCCAGCAGGCAAACAGGGGTTTCTTCACCCCTCCACTTT.

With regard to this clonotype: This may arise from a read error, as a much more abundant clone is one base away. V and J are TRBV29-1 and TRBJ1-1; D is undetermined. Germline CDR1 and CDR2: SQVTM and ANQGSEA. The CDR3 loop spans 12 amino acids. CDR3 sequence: CSVGRLYTVAFF. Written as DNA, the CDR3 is TGCAGCGTTGGGCGGCTGTACACTGTAGCTTTCTTT.

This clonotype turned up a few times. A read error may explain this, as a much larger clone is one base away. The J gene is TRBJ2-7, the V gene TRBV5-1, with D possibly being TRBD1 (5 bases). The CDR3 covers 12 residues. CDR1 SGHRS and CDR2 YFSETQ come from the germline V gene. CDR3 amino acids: CASSSNRREHYF. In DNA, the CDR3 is TGCGCCAGCAGCTCTAACAGGCGCGAGCACTACTTC.

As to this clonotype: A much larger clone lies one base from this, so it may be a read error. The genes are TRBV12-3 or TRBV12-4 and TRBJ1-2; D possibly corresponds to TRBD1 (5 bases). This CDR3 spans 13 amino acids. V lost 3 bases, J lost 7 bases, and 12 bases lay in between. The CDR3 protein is CASSFSQGSGYTF. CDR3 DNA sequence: TGTGCCAGCAGTTTCAGCCAGGGTAGTGGCTACACCTTC.

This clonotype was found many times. The CDR3 region is CASSLEGQGREKLFF. The CDR3 nucleotides read TGTGCCAGCAGCTTAGAGGGACAGGGACGCGAAAAACTGTTTTTT. The chain combines TRBV7-9 with TRBJ1-4; 9 bases map to TRBD1. The length of the CDR3 is 15 residues. V lost 1 base, J lost 8 bases, and 5 bases stayed unmatched. Germline V CDR1 and CDR2: SEHNR, FQNEAQ (reference sequence).